This is a list of T cell receptor beta chains from one sample in a study of siplizumab effects on memory and regulatory T cells. TCRdb's copy holds only in-frame clones and misses some; the assay was immunoSEQ multiplex PCR. The table lists 100,000 or so clones, about 93% of them singletons. The sequenced sample consisted of CD4+ T cells sorted from blood. These receptors came from a human donor in good health. Both conserved end residues are part of each CDR3. A D gene is named only where the DNA matches it firmly. Size is stated for part of the rows, as once, few or many counts, or as a class when the clone is expanded.

abundance	v_gene	j_gene	d_gene	CDR3nt	CDR3aa
NA	TRBV19	TRBJ1-5	NA	TGTGCCAGTAGTTTGGGCAGGGCGAGACCTAATCAGCCCCAGCATTTT	CASSLGRARPNQPQHF
NA	TRBV15	TRBJ2-4	TRBD2	TGTGCCACCAGCAGGTCGGGGGGAGTGAACATTCAGTACTTC	CATSRSGGVNIQYF
NA	TRBV5-1	TRBJ1-2	NA	TGCGCCAGCAGCTTGGTTCCAGGGCAAGCCTATGGCTACACCTTC	CASSLVPGQAYGYTF
NA	TRBV4-2	TRBJ2-5	TRBD2	TGTGCCAGCAGCCAAAGAGCGGGAGGCGAAGAGACCCAGTACTTC	CASSQRAGGEETQYF
few	TRBV27	TRBJ1-6	NA	TGTGCCAGCAGTTCACAGGGACTGCCCAATTCACCCCTCCACTTT	CASSSQGLPNSPLHF
NA	TRBV30	TRBJ2-7	TRBD1	TGTGCCTGGGTCCGGACAGGGTTCTCCTACGAGCAGTACTTC	CAWVRTGFSYEQYF
NA	TRBV30	TRBJ2-3	NA	TGTGCCTGGAGTCCCAAAGATACGCAGTATTTT	CAWSPKDTQYF
NA	TRBV5-4	TRBJ1-1	NA	TGTGCCAGCAGCTTGGGGGGGTTGAACACTGAAGCTTTCTTT	CASSLGGLNTEAFF
NA	TRBV18	TRBJ1-2	NA	TGTGCCAGCTCAGACGGGACGAACTATGGCTACACCTTC	CASSDGTNYGYTF
NA	TRBV19	TRBJ2-3	NA	TGTGCCAGTAGTATGGGGGGAATTAGGACAGATACGCAGTATTTT	CASSMGGIRTDTQYF
NA	TRBV5-1	TRBJ2-3	NA	TGCGCCAGCGAGGAAGCTCGGGGGGATACGCAGTATTTT	CASEEARGDTQYF
NA	TRBV9	TRBJ2-1	NA	TGTGCCAGCGGCCCAGTCTCCTACAATGAGCAGTTCTTC	CASGPVSYNEQFF
NA	TRBV7-9	TRBJ1-6	NA	TGTGCCAGCAGCTTAGGGGCGTATTCACCCCTCCACTTT	CASSLGAYSPLHF
NA	TRBV15	TRBJ2-3	NA	TGTGCCACCAGCAGAGGTGGGGGCACAGATACGCAGTATTTT	CATSRGGGTDTQYF
NA	TRBV19	TRBJ1-4	NA	TGTGCCAGTAAGAGGCAGGGAGTAGACGAAAAACTGTTTTTT	CASKRQGVDEKLFF
NA	TRBV5-1	TRBJ1-4	TRBD1	TGCGCCAGCAGCTTGGGACAGGGAATGGAAAAACTGTTTTTT	CASSLGQGMEKLFF
NA	TRBV13	TRBJ2-1	NA	TGTGCCAGCAGCTTACAGGGCGCTATCTTTAATGAGCAGTTCTTC	CASSLQGAIFNEQFF
NA	TRBV18	TRBJ1-1	NA	TGTGCCAGCTCACCAAGGAAGACAGCTGAAGCTTTCTTT	CASSPRKTAEAFF
once	TRBV21-1	TRBJ2-7	NA	TGTGCCAGCAGCCTCCCCGGGAAAAGCGGGAGGGCCGCGCAGTACTTC	CASSLPGKSGRAAQYF
NA	TRBV9	TRBJ1-2	NA	TGTGCCAGCAGCCCTTCTCAGTTGGACTATGGCTACACCTTC	CASSPSQLDYGYTF
NA	TRBV29-1	TRBJ1-5	NA	TGCAGCACACTCGTTAGGCAGGGGATCAGCAATCAGCCCCAGCATTTT	CSTLVRQGISNQPQHF
NA	TRBV2	TRBJ2-7	TRBD1	TGTGCCAGCAGTGGGGACAGCTACGAGCAGTACTTC	CASSGDSYEQYF
NA	TRBV29-1	TRBJ2-1	TRBD2	TGCAGCTCCCGGGGGACTAGCGGGATTAATGAGCAGTTCTTC	CSSRGTSGINEQFF
NA	TRBV7-9	TRBJ2-7	NA	TGTGCCAGCAGCCACGGAAACTACGAGCAGTACTTC	CASSHGNYEQYF
NA	TRBV10-2	TRBJ1-5	TRBD1	TGCGCCAGCAGTGAGACAGGGGGCAATCAGCCCCAGCATTTT	CASSETGGNQPQHF
NA	TRBV18	TRBJ1-1	NA	TGTGCCAGCTCACCTAGAAGGAGTCTTAACACTGAAGCTTTCTTT	CASSPRRSLNTEAFF
NA	TRBV6-6	TRBJ2-3	TRBD2	TGTGCCAGCGCTAGCGGGAGCTATAGTAGCACAGATACGCAGTATTTT	CASASGSYSSTDTQYF
NA	TRBV27	TRBJ2-5	NA	TGTGCCAGCAGTCATCCAGGGCGTCAGGAGACCCAGTACTTC	CASSHPGRQETQYF
NA	TRBV9	TRBJ2-1	TRBD2	TGTGCCAGCAGCGTAGGCCCGGGGGGAGGTTACAATGAGCAGTTCTTC	CASSVGPGGGYNEQFF
NA	TRBV7-2	TRBJ1-6	NA	TGTGCCAGCAGCTTGGGCAGGGGATATAATTCACCCCTCCACTTT	CASSLGRGYNSPLHF
NA	TRBV6-5	TRBJ2-7	NA	TGTGCCAGCAGTTACTCCGGCAGTTACGAGCAGTACTTC	CASSYSGSYEQYF
NA	TRBV30	TRBJ1-4	NA	TGTGCTTCAAGGGCAACTAATGAAAAACTGTTTTTT	CASRATNEKLFF
NA	TRBV27	TRBJ2-4	TRBD1	TGTGCCAGCAGACCGGGACAGGGTGTTCAGTACTTC	CASRPGQGVQYF
NA	TRBV18	TRBJ2-7	NA	TGTGCCAGCTCACACTCATCAGGGGCCTTGGGGGGATACGAGCAGTACTTC	CASSHSSGALGGYEQYF
once	TRBV7-2	TRBJ1-5	NA	TGTGCCAGCAGCCAGGGGACGGTTCAGCCCCAGCATTTT	CASSQGTVQPQHF
NA	TRBV12-5	TRBJ2-1	NA	TGTGCTAGTGGTTTGATCAGACTCGTGCGCAATGAGCAGTTCTTC	CASGLIRLVRNEQFF
NA	TRBV11-1	TRBJ2-1	NA	TGTGCCAGCAGCTCAAGCTTCAATGAGCAGTTCTTC	CASSSSFNEQFF
NA	TRBV30	TRBJ1-5	NA	TGTGCCTGGAGTGTATACCGCGGGGCAGGGAATAGCAATCAGCCCCAGCATTTT	CAWSVYRGAGNSNQPQHF
NA	TRBV7-2	TRBJ2-2	NA	TGTGCCAGCAGCTTAATGGGGAGCACCGGGGAGCTGTTTTTT	CASSLMGSTGELFF
NA	TRBV30	TRBJ1-2	NA	TGTGCCTGGAGTGCAGACTCCGGGAGGTACTATGGCTACACCTTC	CAWSADSGRYYGYTF
NA	TRBV18	TRBJ1-5	NA	TGTGCCAGCTCACCGGCGATACCCAAGCCCCAGCATTTT	CASSPAIPKPQHF
NA	TRBV4-1	TRBJ2-2	NA	TGCGCCAGCAGCCAAGCCGGGACGGTGAACACCGGGGAGCTGTTTTTT	CASSQAGTVNTGELFF
NA	TRBV19	TRBJ2-3	NA	TGTGCCAGTAGGATAGGGGGGGCCTCCATTGGCACAGATACGCAGTATTTT	CASRIGGASIGTDTQYF
NA	TRBV5-1	TRBJ2-3	TRBD2	TGCGCCAGCAGCTGGACTAGCGGGGACTTTACAGATACGCAGTATTTT	CASSWTSGDFTDTQYF
NA	TRBV6-5	TRBJ1-2	NA	TGTGCCAGCACTCGAGGGAACTATGGCTACACCTTC	CASTRGNYGYTF
NA	TRBV29-1	TRBJ2-5	TRBD2	TGCAGCGTTGATTGGTTAGCGGGACCAGAGACCCAGTACTTC	CSVDWLAGPETQYF
NA	TRBV5-1	TRBJ2-1	NA	TGCGCCAGCAGCTTGGGTGGGGGCGCCTACAATGAGCAGTTCTTC	CASSLGGGAYNEQFF
NA	TRBV7-9	TRBJ2-3	NA	TGTGCCAGCAGCTTAGTGGAAGGGTTACAGTATTTT	CASSLVEGLQYF
NA	TRBV5-1	TRBJ2-5	NA	TGCGCCAGCAGCTTGGGTCGGGGCGGGGAGACCCAGTACTTC	CASSLGRGGETQYF
NA	TRBV9	TRBJ1-3	NA	TGTGCCAGCAGCCAGACGGTGACCTCTGGAAACACCATATATTTT	CASSQTVTSGNTIYF
NA	TRBV7-8	TRBJ1-1	NA	TGTGCCAGCAGCTTGTCTCTGAACACTGAAGCTTTCTTT	CASSLSLNTEAFF
NA	TRBV4-2	TRBJ1-3	NA	TGTGCCAGCAGCTCCGGGACACTCTCTGGAAACACCATATATTTT	CASSSGTLSGNTIYF
NA	TRBV7-7	TRBJ2-2	TRBD2	TGTGCTAGCAGCTTAGGACTAGCGGGACCCACCGGGGAGCTGTTTTTT	CASSLGLAGPTGELFF
NA	TRBV27	TRBJ1-6	NA	TGTGCCAGCAGTTCCAACCTCCCTGGGTCACCCCTCCACTTT	CASSSNLPGSPLHF
NA	TRBV6-5	TRBJ1-2	NA	TGTGCCAGCAGTTACTTCCAAGGGGGCTACACCTTC	CASSYFQGGYTF